The 25 T cell receptor beta chains below all came from one sample that was sequenced in a study of control samples from healthy donors and cancer patients (dated by TCRdb to the early 2020s). The library relied on the immunoSEQ multiplex PCR assay. TCRdb took over this immuneACCESS table, retaining in-frame rearrangements with V and J assigned. Such tables are incomplete; in checked studies, under half of the missing clones stem from an unresolved V gene, and the remainder is unexplained. This sample lists around 120,000 clones; around 87% were detected once. About 8.7% of the sample rests with the top ten. The material sequenced was blood. The origin of the receptors is a man aged 35-49 years in good health.

This sequence joins TRBV6-2 or TRBV6-3 and TRBJ2-7; 9 nucleotides match TRBD1. Losses at the gene ends were 4 bases for V and 7 bases for J; bases not matched to a gene: 11. The germline V gene has CDR1 MNHEY and CDR2 SVGEGT. This CDR3 is built from 15 residues. CDR3 loop: CASSFPGTGMREQYF. The CDR3 coding sequence is TGTGCCAGCAGTTTTCCCGGGACAGGGATGCGAGAGCAGTACTTC.

This chain joins TRBV11-3 and TRBJ1-1, with no clear D. Germline CDR1 is SGHNT and CDR2 is YENEEA. Trimming shortened V by 5 bases and J by 0 bases, and 10 bases separated the two germline ends. This CDR3 comprises 14 residues. The CDR3 sequence: CASSTRTVNTEAFF. In nucleotides, the CDR3 is TGTGCCAGCAGCACGAGGACTGTGAACACTGAAGCTTTCTTT.

The CDR3 region is CAISEDYEQYF. CDR3 coding DNA: TGTGCCATCAGTGAGGACTACGAGCAGTACTTC. V is TRBV10-3 and J is TRBJ2-7; D ambiguous. There are 11 residues in the CDR3. V dropped 2 bases and J dropped 3 bases, with 2 bases sitting between them. In germline, CDR1 is ENHRY, CDR2 SYGVKD.

This chain connects TRBV15 to TRBJ1-4; 8 bases map to TRBD1. CDR3 size: 17 residues. Germline CDR1 reads LNHNV; CDR2 reads YYDKDF (reference sequence). The V gene end was trimmed by 2 bases and the J gene end by 8 bases; junction bases not matched to a gene: 13. The CDR3 is CATSRTETGVSREKLFF. As DNA, the CDR3 is TGTGCCACCAGCAGAACCGAGACAGGGGTTTCAAGAGAAAAACTGTTTTTT.

This rearrangement joins TRBV9 to TRBJ2-1; the match to TRBD1 covers 10 bases. The CDR3 runs 17 residues. Trimming took 0 bases from V and 4 from J; bases not matched to a gene: 7. Germline values: CDR1 SGDLS, CDR2 YYNGEE. The CDR3 region is CASSVVPGQGTYNEQFF. The CDR3, as DNA: TGTGCCAGCAGCGTAGTCCCGGGACAGGGGACATACAATGAGCAGTTCTTC.

V is TRBV25-1 and J is TRBJ2-1, with D unresolved. The germline V gene has CDR1 MGHDK and CDR2 SYGVNS. Trimming removed 3 bases from V and 6 bases from J, with 3 bases in between. This CDR3 contains 11 residues. CDR3 DNA sequence: TGTGCCAGCAGTGAGCTCAATGAGCAGTTCTTC. It encodes CASSELNEQFF.

V and J are TRBV4-1 and TRBJ2-3; 7 bases agree with TRBD2. The CDR3 consists of 18 residues. Germline trimming cut 1 base from V and 5 bases from J; bases unmatched to any gene: 15. Per the germline V gene, CDR1 is MGHRA and CDR2 is YSYEKL. CDR3 sequence: CASSQVPSASGEQDTQYF. In DNA, the CDR3 is TGCGCCAGCAGCCAAGTCCCCTCCGCTAGCGGCGAGCAAGATACGCAGTATTTT.

This chain uses TRBV7-2 with TRBJ2-2; weak D call: TRBD2 (6 bases). This CDR3 is built from 16 residues. CDR1 SGHTA and CDR2 FQGNSA come from the germline V gene. V lost 3 bases, J lost 5 bases, and 16 bases lay in between. DNA for the CDR3: TGTGCCAGCAGCTTTTTCCGAGCCGGGGGTACCGGGGAGCTGTTTTTT. This encodes CASSFFRAGGTGELFF.

The gene calls are TRBV30 and TRBJ2-5; D gene unclear. This CDR3 contains 13 residues. V lost 0 bases, J lost 2 bases, and 7 bases lay in between. Per the germline V gene, CDR1 is GTSNPN and CDR2 is SVGIG (reference sequence). CDR3 residues: CAWSVRTQETQYF. The CDR3, as DNA: TGTGCCTGGAGTGTCCGGACGCAAGAGACCCAGTACTTC.

This chain joins TRBV6-2 or TRBV6-3 and TRBJ2-5, with 9 bases fitting TRBD1. This CDR3 is built from 16 residues. Per germline, CDR1 MNHEY and CDR2 SVGEGT. After removal of 6 bases from V and 4 bases from J, the junction contained 12 bases not matched to a gene. The CDR3 DNA is TGTGCCAGCAGCCTTCTACAGGGGGCCTTGAGAGAGACCCAGTACTTC. Its protein is CASSLLQGALRETQYF.

This sequence joins TRBV21-1 and TRBJ2-1; the DNA was not used to check the table's D call, TRBD2. TRBV21-1 is described as a pseudogene. This CDR3 has 17 amino acids. In DNA form, the CDR3 reads TGTGCCAGCAGCAAAACCAGCGGGGGGGCGGGTTACAATGAGCAGTTCTTC. Translation gives CASSKTSGGAGYNEQFF.

The chain uses TRBV19 and TRBJ1-3; D remains ambiguous. V lost 4 bases and J 0 bases, leaving 13 bases between the germline ends. This CDR3 is built from 16 residues. Germline CDR1 reads LNHDA; CDR2 reads SQIVND (reference sequence). The CDR3 bases are TGTGCCAGTAGTACCGGAGGCATAAGCTCTGGAAACACCATATATTTT. This codes for CASSTGGISSGNTIYF. The full variable domain, in which reference TRBV19 and TRBJ1-3 provide the parts outside the CDR3, is DGGITQSPKYLFRKEGQNVTLSCEQNLNHDAMYWYRQDPGQGLRLIYYSQIVNDFQKGDIAEGYSVSREKKESFPLTVTSAQKNPTAFYLCASSTGGISSGNTIYFGEGSWLTVV.

Here the CDR3 DNA reads TGTGCTAGTGGGAACAGGGAGGAGAACACTGAAGCTTTCTTT. It encodes CASGNREENTEAFF. The J gene is TRBJ1-1, the V gene TRBV12-5, with D possibly TRBD1 on 6 matching bases. The V end lost 6 bases, the J end lost 1 base, and 12 bases lay between the germline ends. Per germline, CDR1 LGHNT and CDR2 FRNRAP. CDR3 length equals 14 residues.

The V and J genes are TRBV5-1 and TRBJ2-1; 7 bases map to TRBD1. Germline V gene sequence: CDR1 SGHRS, CDR2 YFSETQ. With 0 bases clipped from V and 3 bases from J, the junction kept 3 bases outside the gene matches. The CDR3 consists of 15 residues. The CDR3 DNA reads as TGCGCCAGCAGCTTGGTACAGGGGTACTACAATGAGCAGTTCTTC. This codes for CASSLVQGYYNEQFF.

This chain connects TRBV10-1 to TRBJ1-1; tentative D call: TRBD1 (5 bases). Between the trimmed V and J ends, which lost 4 bases and 2 bases, there was a span of 8 bases. The germline V gene has CDR1 WNHNN and CDR2 SYGVQD (reference sequence). CDR3 length: 13 residues. The CDR3 nucleotides read TGCGCCAGCAGTGCGACAGCCAACACTGAAGCTTTCTTT. It codes for CASSATANTEAFF.

This sequence joins TRBV6-1 and TRBJ1-5; the match to TRBD1 covers 7 bases. The CDR3 is 16 amino acids. The germline CDR1 and CDR2 sequences are MNHNS and SASEGT. After removal of 6 bases from V and 2 bases from J, the junction contained 10 bases not matched to a gene. CDR3: CASRESRTGRNQPQHF. In DNA form, the CDR3 reads TGTGCCAGCAGAGAATCCAGGACAGGCCGCAATCAGCCCCAGCATTTT.

This chain uses TRBV12-3 or TRBV12-4 with TRBJ2-5; unclear D gene. V was shortened by 3 bases and J by 7 bases, with 12 bases between the two germline ends. CDR3 length: 13 amino acids. CDR3 sequence: CASSFTTPGTQYF. The CDR3 region has the DNA TGTGCCAGCAGTTTTACTACACCTGGGACCCAGTACTTC.

This chain uses TRBV29-1 with TRBJ2-3, with 8 bases fitting TRBD2. After removal of 4 bases from V and 4 bases from J, the junction contained 7 bases not matched to a gene. The CDR3 sequence is 14 residues long. The V gene's germline CDR1 is SQVTM and CDR2 ANQGSEA. The CDR3 DNA reads TGCAGCGTTGGCCCGGGCGGGGGGCCAGATACGCAGTATTTT. Translation: CSVGPGGGPDTQYF.

The V and J genes are TRBV6-6 and TRBJ1-4; D gene ambiguous. Trimming pared 4 bases from V and 8 bases from J, leaving 11 bases between. This CDR3 is 13 amino acids long. CDR1 is MNHNY, CDR2 SVGAGI, per germline (reference sequence). CDR3 sequence reads: CASSWAGGEKLFF. In DNA, the CDR3 is TGTGCCAGCAGTTGGGCGGGAGGGGAAAAACTGTTTTTT.

This chain joins TRBV25-1 and TRBJ1-2, with a weak D call TRBD1 (6 bases). The ends were cut back, 7 bases at V and 2 bases at J, with 14 bases in the middle. Per germline, CDR1 MGHDK and CDR2 SYGVNS. The CDR3 runs 14 residues. CDR3 residues: CASKPPGTNYGYTF. CDR3 nucleotide sequence: TGTGCCAGCAAACCTCCTGGGACAAACTATGGCTACACCTTC.

The V gene is TRBV6-2 or TRBV6-3, the J gene TRBJ1-1; D remains ambiguous. V lost 0 bases and J 0 bases, leaving 5 bases between the germline ends. Germline CDR1 is MNHEY and CDR2 is SVGEGT. The CDR3 spans 14 residues. CDR3 in amino acids: CASSYSAVNTEAFF. The CDR3, as DNA: TGTGCCAGCAGTTACTCGGCGGTGAACACTGAAGCTTTCTTT.

The chain couples TRBV12-3 or TRBV12-4 to TRBJ1-2; D not certain. Trimming took 3 bases from V and 2 from J, leaving 7 bases between them. This CDR3 has 13 amino acids. CDR3 bases: TGTGCCAGCAGTTTTAGAAGGAACTATGGCTACACCTTC. It specifies CASSFRRNYGYTF.

The chain recombines TRBV6-5 with TRBJ1-2; tentatively, D is TRBD1 (5 bases). CDR1 MNHEY and CDR2 SVGAGI come from the germline V gene. Trimming stripped 4 bases from V and 4 bases from J, with 10 bases between. The CDR3 loop spans 13 amino acids. The CDR3: CASSSVQGYGYTF. CDR3 in DNA: TGTGCCAGCAGTTCGGTGCAGGGCTATGGCTACACCTTC.

The chain is built from TRBV11-3 and TRBJ2-7, with TRBD1 matching over 7 bases. The junction had 11 bases not matched to a gene; V was cut back by 5 bases and J by 1 base. The germline V gene encodes CDR1 SGHNT and CDR2 YENEEA. This CDR3 has 16 amino acids. The CDR3 DNA follows: TGTGCCAGCAGCACTAAGAGGGGGCGTGGGTCCTACGAGCAGTACTTC. Its translation: CASSTKRGRGSYEQYF.

The chain recombines TRBV6-5 with TRBJ2-5, with D perhaps matching TRBD1 (6 bases). This CDR3 spans 14 amino acids. The ends were cut back, 4 bases at V and 5 bases at J, with 14 bases in the middle. Germline CDR1 reads MNHEY; CDR2 reads SVGAGI. CDR3 residues: CASSFTDSAETQYF. The CDR3 DNA reads TGTGCCAGCAGTTTTACGGACAGCGCGGAGACCCAGTACTTC.